The source of this T cell receptor (beta chain) is a study of blood T cell repertoires in COVID-19. In the authors' workflow: Quantification of nucleated cells was approximated via reference gene primer amplification. This table comes from immunoSEQ multiplex PCR, and its TCRdb copy is limited to in-frame clones, with some not included. V, J and clone size derive from that table, while D and trimming were established from the DNA sequence. The sample contains fewer than 450,000 clones, more than 70% of which appear only once. The CDR3 covers 13 residues. V gave up 0 bases and J gave up 4 bases, with 6 bases separating them. Germline-derived CDR1 and CDR2 are SQVTM and ANQGSEA.

This chain links TRBV29-1 with TRBJ2-2; TRBD1 is a possible D gene (6 bases). The receptor was isolated from a woman aged 70-85 years with COVID-19, enrolled during active disease. Sequenced input: peripheral blood. CDR3 region: CSVEEGGTGELFF. For the CDR3, the DNA is TGCAGCGTTGAAGAAGGGGGCACCGGGGAGCTGTTTTTT.